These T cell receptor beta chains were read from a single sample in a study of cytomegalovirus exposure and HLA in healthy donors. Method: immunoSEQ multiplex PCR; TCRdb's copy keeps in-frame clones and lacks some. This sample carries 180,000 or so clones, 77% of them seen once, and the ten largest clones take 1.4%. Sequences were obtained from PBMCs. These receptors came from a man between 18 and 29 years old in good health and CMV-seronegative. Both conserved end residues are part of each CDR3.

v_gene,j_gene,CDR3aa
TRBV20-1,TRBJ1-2,CSATGQYGYTF
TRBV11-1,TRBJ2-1,CASWRGGNDEQFF
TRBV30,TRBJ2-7,CAWSVSPTTRISYEQYF
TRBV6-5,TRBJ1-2,CASTDGTALNYGYTF
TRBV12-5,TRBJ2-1,CASGSRVFNEQFF
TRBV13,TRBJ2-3,CASSWGTSGREDTQYF
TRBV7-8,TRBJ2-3,CASSLERSGSTDTQYF
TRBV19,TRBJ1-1,CASSLWTRGITEAFF
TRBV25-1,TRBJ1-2,CASSRQGLGYTF
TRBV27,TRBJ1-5,CASRSEASSNQPQHF
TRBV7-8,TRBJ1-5,CASSTGGYNQPQHF
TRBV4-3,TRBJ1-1,CASSQSVAVTEAFF
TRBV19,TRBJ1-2,CASSMRAQYRHGYTF
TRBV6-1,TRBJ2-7,CASSALARRDEQYF
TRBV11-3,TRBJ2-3,CASSLSQGITDTQYF
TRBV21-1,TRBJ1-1,CASSTEWGERDRGIGGTEAFF
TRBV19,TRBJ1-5,CASKGAPTLYSNQPQHF
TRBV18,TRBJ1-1,CASSPQGTEAFF
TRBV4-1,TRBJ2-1,CASSQGATSGGYNEQFF
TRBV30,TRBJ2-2,CAFDSPNTGELFF
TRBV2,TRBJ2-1,CASSDGGRVYNEQFF
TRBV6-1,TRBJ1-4,CASSETSNEKLFF
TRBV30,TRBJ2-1,CAWSGPGTGVYNEQFF
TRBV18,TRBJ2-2,CASSPLGEMNTGELFF
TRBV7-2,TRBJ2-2,CASSPFTGELFF
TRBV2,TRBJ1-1,CASLRRQSMNTEAFF
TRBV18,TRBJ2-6,CASSRGAGSGANVLTF
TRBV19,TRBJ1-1,CASSEGQTNTEAFF
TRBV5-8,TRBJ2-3,CASSPRQGARDTQYF
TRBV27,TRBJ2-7,CASRPLGTGTYEQYF
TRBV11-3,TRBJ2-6,CAIQSGANVLTF
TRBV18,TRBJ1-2,CASSPTGEYRGYTF
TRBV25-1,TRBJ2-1,CASSPRVAGAREQFF
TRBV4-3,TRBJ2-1,CASSFLGGSYNEQFF
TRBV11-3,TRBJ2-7,CASSLGQGASYEQYF
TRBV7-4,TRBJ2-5,CASSLVLAGIGETQYF
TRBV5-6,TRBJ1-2,CASSLEGPNYGYTF
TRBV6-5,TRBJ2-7,CASSYVTSGSYEQYF
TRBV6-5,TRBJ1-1,CASSYHKKAGTEAFF
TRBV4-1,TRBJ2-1,CASSQDYPRTSAFF
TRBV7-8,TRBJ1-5,CASSRQGFQPQHF
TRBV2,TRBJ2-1,CASSRLLAGPHNEQFF
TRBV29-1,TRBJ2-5,CSAKRGPQETQYF
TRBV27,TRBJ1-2,CASSPSLSSEGYTF
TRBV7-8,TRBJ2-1,CASSFQPRDRGSDEQFF
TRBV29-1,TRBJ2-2,CSVVVGTANTGELFF
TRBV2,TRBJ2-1,CASSAPGSSYNEQFF